The 22 T cell receptor beta chains listed next were all sequenced from one sample in a study of shared clonotypes between healthy human individuals. CD8 cells regarded as naive lacked CD45RO, were positively chosen for CCR7, and omitted terminally differentiated effector memory CD45RA+ cells. The assay was immunoSEQ multiplex PCR, and TCRdb's table has in-frame clones only and misses some. The repertoire holds some 800,000 clones, with approximately 92% as singletons. Sequenced sample: naive CD8+ T cells sorted from blood. These receptors were obtained from a man younger than 45 in good health.

This chain connects TRBV7-3 to TRBJ2-2; 7 bases are a match to TRBD1. The length of the CDR3 is 15 residues. Germline lookup yields CDR1 SGHTA and CDR2 FQGTGA. The V segment lost 4 bases and the J segment 2 bases; nucleotides outside the gene matches: 4. The CDR3: CASSSGQTNTGELFF. CDR3 sequence (DNA): TGTGCCAGCAGCTCGGGACAGACCAACACCGGGGAGCTGTTTTTT.

As to this clone: At one of its ends the junction is not consistent with the germline gene, which may arise from a read error. J is TRBJ2-2 and V is TRBV7-7, with a possible D match to TRBD1 (6 bases). Germline V lookup: CDR1 SSHAT, CDR2 FNYEAQ (reference sequence). The CDR3 totals 16 residues. Here the CDR3 DNA reads TGTGCTAGCAGCTCTCTACCAGGGGAATACACCGGGGAGCTGTTTTTT. It yields the protein CASSSLPGEYTGELFF.

The chain joins TRBV29-1 to TRBJ2-2; 8 bases map to TRBD2. V shed 4 bases and J 0 bases; nucleotides not matched to a gene: 7. The CDR3 contains 16 residues. CDR1 SQVTM and CDR2 ANQGSEA come from the germline V gene. CDR3 in amino acids: CSVVGGRPPNTGELFF. In nucleotides, the CDR3 is TGCAGCGTTGTCGGCGGGAGGCCACCGAACACCGGGGAGCTGTTTTTT.

This rearrangement joins TRBV27 to TRBJ1-1; the D is unclear. Germline V gives CDR1 MNHEY, CDR2 SMNVEV (reference sequence). The CDR3 covers 12 residues. Trimming stripped 6 bases from V and 4 bases from J, with 9 bases between. Here the CDR3 DNA reads TGTGCCAGCAGATCAGCAGGCACTGAAGCTTTCTTT. Its translation is CASRSAGTEAFF.

J is TRBJ2-1 and V is TRBV28, with unresolved D. The V gene's germline CDR1 is MDHEN and CDR2 SYDVKM. V was trimmed by 5 bases and J by 3 bases, leaving 14 bases between them. CDR3 size: 15 residues. Written as DNA, the CDR3 is TGTGCCAGCAGTCGGGCCAGGCTAGGCTACAATGAGCAGTTCTTC. Its protein product is CASSRARLGYNEQFF.

The genes are TRBV11-2 and TRBJ2-7; 9 nucleotides match TRBD2. Germline V gene lookup returns CDR1 SGHAT and CDR2 FQNNGV. The CDR3 runs 15 residues. V trimming: 8 bases; J trimming: 3 bases; junction bases outside the gene matches: 11. CDR3 sequence (DNA): TGTGCCAGCGCCGACCGGGCTAGCGGGAACTACGAGCAGTACTTC. As protein: CASADRASGNYEQYF.

V and J are TRBV6-5 and TRBJ2-7; D is perhaps TRBD1 (5 bases). V shed 7 bases and J shed 3 bases, with 10 bases lying between them. The germline gives CDR1 MNHEY, CDR2 SVGAGI. The CDR3 runs to 12 residues. In DNA form, the CDR3 reads TGTGCCAGCAAAGGACACAGCTACGAGCAGTACTTC. Translation gives CASKGHSYEQYF.

The chain employs TRBV20-1 and TRBJ2-3; no clear D gene. Per germline, CDR1 DFQATT and CDR2 SNEGSKA (reference sequence). The V end was cut by 8 bases, the J end by 10 bases, with 10 bases between. This CDR3 is 9 amino acids long. Here the CDR3 reads CSHNRAQYF. Here the CDR3 DNA reads TGCAGTCATAATCGGGCGCAGTATTTT.

The V gene is TRBV5-6, the J gene TRBJ2-7; 11 bases are shared with TRBD2. Germline CDR1 and CDR2: SGHDT and YYEEEE. The CDR3 is made up of 15 amino acids. J lost 7 bases, V lost 4 bases, and 10 bases had no gene match. DNA for the CDR3: TGTGCCAGCAGCCTCTTGGGGCTAGCGGGAGGTGAGCAGTACTTC. It yields the protein CASSLLGLAGGEQYF.

The chain links TRBV28 to TRBJ2-7; D not resolved. Trimming took off 3 bases at V and 4 bases at J, with 13 bases between the two ends. This CDR3 has 14 residues. Per germline, CDR1 MDHEN and CDR2 SYDVKM. The CDR3 loop reads CASSFGDLGYEQYF. In DNA, the CDR3 is TGTGCCAGCAGTTTTGGTGACCTAGGGTACGAGCAGTACTTC.

The chain joins TRBV7-8 to TRBJ2-5; 8 bases are shared with TRBD1. In germline, CDR1 is SGHVS, CDR2 FQNEAQ. J was trimmed by 7 bases and V by 4 bases; bases with no gene match: 8. This CDR3 is built from 14 residues. Here the CDR3 DNA reads TGTGCCAGCAGCTCGAGGACAGGGTTACTGACCCAGTACTTC. It yields the protein CASSSRTGLLTQYF.

The genes are TRBV7-8 and TRBJ2-2; D is ambiguous. With 0 bases removed from V and 0 bases from J, the gap between germline ends came to 8 bases. This CDR3 region has 16 residues. Germline CDR1 and CDR2: SGHVS and FQNEAQ. CDR3 loop: CASSLARNPNTGELFF. CDR3 nucleotides: TGTGCCAGCAGCTTAGCCCGGAACCCGAACACCGGGGAGCTGTTTTTT.

The chain joins TRBV19 to TRBJ2-7; 14 nucleotides align to TRBD2. Per the germline V gene, CDR1 is LNHDA and CDR2 is SQIVND (reference sequence). With V trimmed by 10 bases and J by 7 bases, 6 bases remained unmatched. The CDR3 totals 13 residues. CDR3 region: CATRTSGRSEQYF. CDR3 DNA: TGTGCCACCAGGACTAGCGGGAGGAGTGAGCAGTACTTC.

The chain uses TRBV15 and TRBJ2-7; D not resolved. V lost 1 base and J lost 5, with 15 bases in between. The CDR3 spans 15 residues. Germline CDR1 and CDR2: LNHNV and YYDKDF (reference sequence). The CDR3 coding sequence is TGTGCCACCAGCAGAGCCTCTTGGGGAATCCACGAGCAGTACTTC. It codes for CATSRASWGIHEQYF.

Comment on this clone: Other DNA sequences in the same sample also yield this CDR3. The chain combines TRBV19 with TRBJ2-3, with D perhaps matching TRBD1 (5 bases). Trimming cost V 1 base and J 0 bases, with 8 bases left between them. CDR1 is LNHDA, CDR2 SQIVND, per germline (reference sequence). The CDR3 consists of 15 residues. CDR3 sequence reads: CASSIGAGSTDTQYF. The CDR3 DNA follows: TGTGCCAGTAGTATAGGTGCAGGGAGCACAGATACGCAGTATTTT.

In DNA form, the CDR3 reads TGCGCCAGCAGCTCGGGACTAGCGGGAGGTGAGCAGTTCTTC. Translation gives CASSSGLAGGEQFF. This chain links TRBV5-1 with TRBJ2-1, with 15 bases that match TRBD2. CDR3 length: 14 amino acids. CDR1 SGHRS and CDR2 YFSETQ come from the germline V gene. Losses at the gene ends were 3 bases for V and 9 bases for J; bases not matched to a gene: 1.

V gene TRBV7-2 combines with J gene TRBJ2-7; 7 nucleotides match TRBD2. Germline V gene lookup returns CDR1 SGHTA and CDR2 FQGNSA. This CDR3 region has 17 residues. V lost 7 bases and J lost 3; bases outside the gene matches: 18. CDR3 residues: CASNPLPSTSVDYEQYF. DNA of the CDR3: TGTGCCAGCAACCCTCTTCCCTCTACTAGCGTAGACTACGAGCAGTACTTC.

The chain couples TRBV7-9 to TRBJ2-1; 7 nucleotides line up with TRBD2. V shed 0 bases and J 7 bases; nucleotides not matched to a gene: 3. This CDR3 region has 14 residues. Germline V gene data show CDR1 as SEHNR and CDR2 as FQNEAQ (reference sequence). CDR3 nucleotides: TGTGCCAGCAGCTTAGCGCTGGGGGGGAATGAGCAGTTCTTC. Translating it yields CASSLALGGNEQFF. The full variable domain, its missing parts supplied by reference TRBV7-9 and TRBJ2-1, is DTGVSQNPRHKITKRGQNVTFRCDPISEHNRLYWYRQTLGQGPEFLTYFQNEAQLEKSRLLSDRFSAERPKGSFSTLEIQRTEQGDSAMYLCASSLALGGNEQFFGPGTRLTVL.

This clone was counted a single time. This chain uses TRBV29-1 with TRBJ2-4, with TRBD2 identical over 7 bases. Germline-derived CDR1 and CDR2 are SQVTM and ANQGSEA. The CDR3 covers 13 residues. Trimming took 4 bases from V and 6 from J; bases not matched to a gene: 6. CDR3 in DNA: TGCAGCGTTGTGGCGGGAGACGTAAACATTCAGTACTTC. It translates to CSVVAGDVNIQYF.

This sequence joins TRBV9 and TRBJ2-2; the match to TRBD1 covers 7 bases. Losses at the gene ends were 2 bases for V and 5 bases for J; bases not matched to a gene: 6. Germline assignment: CDR1 SGDLS and CDR2 YYNGEE. There are 15 residues in the CDR3. The CDR3 nucleotides read TGTGCCAGCAGCGTGAACAGGGGTCGGACCGGGGAGCTGTTTTTT. Protein product: CASSVNRGRTGELFF.

The chain employs TRBV29-1 and TRBJ2-3; D is ambiguous. There are 17 residues in the CDR3. CDR1 is SQVTM, CDR2 ANQGSEA, per germline. Trimming stripped 1 base from V and 0 bases from J, with 17 bases between. The CDR3, as DNA: TGCAGCGTTGAAGGATTAGGTCACCCCTCTAGCACAGATACGCAGTATTTT. This gives the protein CSVEGLGHPSSTDTQYF.

The chain employs TRBV5-6 and TRBJ2-1; a weak D match, TRBD1 (6 bases). V lost 4 bases and J lost 9, with 8 bases in between. This CDR3 comprises 11 residues. Germline-derived CDR1 and CDR2 are SGHDT and YYEEEE. In nucleotides, the CDR3 is TGTGCCAGCAGCGCACAGGGTGAGCAGTTCTTC. It specifies CASSAQGEQFF.